This is a list of T cell receptor beta chains from one sample in a study of vaccination and CD4 T cells after COVID-19. These receptors' antigens are unknown. TCRdb recomputed calls from the PCR reads with MiXCR, one row per CDR3 protein. The sample gives about 21,000 distinct CDR3 sequences, about 40% of which show up once; roughly 9.9% is in the top ten. The sequencing here drew on CD4+ T cells from blood, cultured in vitro, taken about 7 months after SARS-CoV-2 vaccination. The receptors shown here come from a human donor who had recovered from COVID-19. CDR3s include the opening cysteine and the closing phenylalanine or tryptophan. D genes are given only for firm matches. Not all rows give a size; the values are once, few, many and, for expanded clones, a class.

abundance: NA
d_gene: NA
j_gene: TRBJ1-5
v_gene: TRBV2
CDR3nt: TGTGCCAGCAGTGTTGGGGAGGACTATAGCAATCAGCCCCAGCATTTT
CDR3aa: CASSVGEDYSNQPQHF

abundance: NA
d_gene: TRBD2
j_gene: TRBJ2-1
v_gene: TRBV2
CDR3nt: TGTGCCAGCAGTGGGGGGACTAGCGGGAGCAATGAGCAGTTCTTC
CDR3aa: CASSGGTSGSNEQFF

abundance: NA
d_gene: NA
j_gene: TRBJ2-7
v_gene: TRBV6-1
CDR3nt: TGTGCCAGCACCAGAAGGACTGAGGCCTACGAGCAGTACTTC
CDR3aa: CASTRRTEAYEQYF

abundance: NA
d_gene: NA
j_gene: TRBJ2-3
v_gene: TRBV27
CDR3nt: TGTGCCAGCAGTGGGAAGGGAGCTAGCACAGATACGCAGTATTTT
CDR3aa: CASSGKGASTDTQYF

abundance: NA
d_gene: NA
j_gene: TRBJ1-5
v_gene: TRBV7-9
CDR3nt: TGTGCCAGCAGCCCTCAAAATGGGCCCCAGCATTTT
CDR3aa: CASSPQNGPQHF

abundance: medium-sized
d_gene: NA
j_gene: TRBJ1-1
v_gene: TRBV6-1
CDR3nt: TGTGCCAGCAGCTCCCGATCGACGGCTTTCTTT
CDR3aa: CASSSRSTAFF

abundance: NA
d_gene: TRBD1
j_gene: TRBJ1-5
v_gene: TRBV20-1
CDR3nt: TGCAGTGCTGGACAGGCTATCAATCAGCCCCAGCATTTT
CDR3aa: CSAGQAINQPQHF

abundance: few
d_gene: NA
j_gene: TRBJ2-7
v_gene: TRBV15
CDR3nt: TGTGCCACCAGCAGAGGTGCCGGGTGGGAGCAGTACTTC
CDR3aa: CATSRGAGWEQYF

abundance: NA
d_gene: TRBD2
j_gene: TRBJ2-3
v_gene: TRBV4-2
CDR3nt: TGTGCCAGCAGCGCGGGACTAGCGGGAGATCTTGCAGATACGCAGTATTTT
CDR3aa: CASSAGLAGDLADTQYF

abundance: NA
d_gene: TRBD2
j_gene: TRBJ2-1
v_gene: TRBV20-1
CDR3nt: TGCAGTGCACGGACTAGCGGGAGTCATTCCCCCAGCTCCTACAATGAGCAGTTCTTC
CDR3aa: CSARTSGSHSPSSYNEQFF